This T cell receptor beta chain was captured by sequencing in a study of blood T cell repertoires in COVID-19. Profiling relied on immunoSEQ multiplex PCR, and the TCRdb table lists in-frame clones only, not all of them. The data contain approximately 300,000 clones, just under 85% of them seen just once; the ten biggest clones take up around 3.7%. V shed 1 base and J 3 bases; nucleotides not matched to a gene: 8. The CDR3 runs 17 residues. Per germline, CDR1 LNHDA and CDR2 SQIVND (reference sequence). V is TRBV19 and J is TRBJ2-7, with 11 bases fitting TRBD2. Specimen: peripheral blood. This clonotype originated in a woman aged 45-60 years with active or convalescent COVID-19. The CDR3 nucleotides read TGTGCCAGTAGTATAGGTGTTACTAGCGGGGGTTACTACGAGCAGTACTTC. Translated: CASSIGVTSGGYYEQYF. The full variable domain, its missing parts supplied by reference TRBV19 and TRBJ2-7, is DGGITQSPKYLFRKEGQNVTLSCEQNLNHDAMYWYRQDPGQGLRLIYYSQIVNDFQKGDIAEGYSVSREKKESFPLTVTSAQKNPTAFYLCASSIGVTSGGYYEQYFGPGTRLTVT.